The T cell receptor (beta chain) under discussion was sequenced for a study of blood T cell repertoires in COVID-19. As for the study in general: Nucleic acid was either cDNA or gDNA, and it came from T cells, B-cell-depleted T cells, or PBMCs.

V was trimmed by 2 bases and J by 1 base, leaving 8 bases between them. This CDR3 is 14 amino acids long. From germline, CDR1 is SGHTA and CDR2 FQGTGA. The table came from immunoSEQ multiplex PCR; TCRdb's copy has only in-frame clones and leaves some out. The repertoire holds 25,000 to 35,000 clones, over 75% seen once, with about 17% in the top ten. The source of this sequence is an elderly man with acute or convalescent COVID-19. The V gene is TRBV7-3, the J gene TRBJ1-1; D unresolved. The sequenced sample was peripheral blood. CDR3 bases: TGTGCCAGCAGCTTAGGCTCAGGGAACACTGAAGCTTTCTTT. It codes for CASSLGSGNTEAFF.